This TCR beta chain originates from a study of T-cell memory formation after mild COVID-19. In the study overall: Clusters were largely donor specific.

General study points: In pre-infection memory, a portion of responding clones appeared, which suggested that cross-reactive memory joined.

The germline CDR1 and CDR2 sequences are SNHLY and FYNNEI. This CDR3 spans 14 amino acids. The V gene lost 0 bases and the J gene lost 1 base, with 5 bases spanning the gap. This clonotype appeared many times. The antigen is not known. One entry per CDR3 protein results from TCRdb running MiXCR on the 5' RACE reads. The sample shows around 340,000 distinct CDR3 sequences, under 15% of them seen only once. The chain recombines TRBV2 with TRBJ2-3; perhaps TRBD1 as D (5 bases). Sequenced: PBMCs or a T cell subset sorted from them (not recorded which). This TCR was sampled from a young man who had mild COVID-19 (a few samples of this study predate the infection). Cell type and time point are not known. In nucleotides, the CDR3 is TGTGCCAGCAGTGAAGCAGGGGGCACAGATACGCAGTATTTT. Amino acids: CASSEAGGTDTQYF. The whole variable domain, remainder taken from reference TRBV2 and TRBJ2-3, is EPEVTQTPSHQVTQMGQEVILRCVPISNHLYFYWYRQILGQKVEFLVSFYNNEISEKSEIFDDQFSVERPDGSNFTLKIRSTKLEDSAMYFCASSEAGGTDTQYFGPGTRLTVL.